This T cell receptor (beta chain) was observed in a study of regulatory T cells in long-lasting Graves disease. Assembly of TCR beta libraries relied on iRepertoire HTBI primers together with Arm-PCR of CDR3 regions. Each CDR3 protein is one row after TCRdb ran MiXCR on the multiplex PCR reads. The sample lists fewer than 600,000 distinct CDR3 sequences, approximately 23% occurring once. As for time point: persistent/refractory GD, antithyroid drugs over 5 years with positive TRAb. PBMC-extracted RNA yielded the TCR library. The ends were cut back, 10 bases at V and 3 bases at J, with 12 bases in the middle. CDR1 is ENHRY and CDR2 is SYGVKD in the germline V gene. This CDR3 region has 12 residues.

This sequence was found in a female donor with Graves disease. Sequenced here: peripheral blood mononuclear cells (PBMCs), sampled when the disease was refractory, from a patient treated with antithyroid drugs. This sequence joins TRBV10-3 and TRBJ2-5, with D uncertain. CDR3 region: CATRSTEETQYF. As DNA, the CDR3 is TGTGCCACCCGGTCCACAGAAGAGACCCAGTACTTC.